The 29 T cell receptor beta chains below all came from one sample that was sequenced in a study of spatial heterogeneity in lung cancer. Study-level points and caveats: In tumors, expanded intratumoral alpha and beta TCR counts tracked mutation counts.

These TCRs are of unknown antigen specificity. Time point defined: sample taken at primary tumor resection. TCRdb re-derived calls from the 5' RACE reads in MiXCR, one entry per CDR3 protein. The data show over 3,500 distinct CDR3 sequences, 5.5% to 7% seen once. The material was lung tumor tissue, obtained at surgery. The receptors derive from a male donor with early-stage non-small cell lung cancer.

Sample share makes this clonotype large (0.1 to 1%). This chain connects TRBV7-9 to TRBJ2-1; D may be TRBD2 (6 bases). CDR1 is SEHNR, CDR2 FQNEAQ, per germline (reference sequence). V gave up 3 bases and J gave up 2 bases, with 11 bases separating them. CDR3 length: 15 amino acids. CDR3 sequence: CASSLGLNAYNEQFF. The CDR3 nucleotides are TGTGCCAGCAGCTTGGGACTTAACGCCTACAATGAGCAGTTCTTC.

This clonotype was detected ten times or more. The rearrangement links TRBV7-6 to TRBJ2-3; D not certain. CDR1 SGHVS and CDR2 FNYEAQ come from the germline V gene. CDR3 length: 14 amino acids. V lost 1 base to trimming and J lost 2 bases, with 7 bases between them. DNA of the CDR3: TGTGCCAGCAGCTTAGACCCCTCCACAGATACGCAGTATTTT. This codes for CASSLDPSTDTQYF.

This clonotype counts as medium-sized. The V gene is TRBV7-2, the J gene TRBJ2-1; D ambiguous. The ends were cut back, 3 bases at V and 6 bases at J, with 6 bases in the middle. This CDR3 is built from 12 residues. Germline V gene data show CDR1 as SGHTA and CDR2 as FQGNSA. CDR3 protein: CASSLIFNEQFF. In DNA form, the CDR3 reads TGTGCCAGCAGCTTGATTTTCAATGAGCAGTTCTTC.

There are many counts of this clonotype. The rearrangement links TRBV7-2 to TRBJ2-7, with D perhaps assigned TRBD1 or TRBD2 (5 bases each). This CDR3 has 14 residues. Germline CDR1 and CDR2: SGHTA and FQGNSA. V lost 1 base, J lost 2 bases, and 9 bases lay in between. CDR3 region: CASSLERGPYEQYF. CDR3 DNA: TGTGCCAGCAGCTTAGAACGGGGCCCCTACGAGCAGTACTTC.

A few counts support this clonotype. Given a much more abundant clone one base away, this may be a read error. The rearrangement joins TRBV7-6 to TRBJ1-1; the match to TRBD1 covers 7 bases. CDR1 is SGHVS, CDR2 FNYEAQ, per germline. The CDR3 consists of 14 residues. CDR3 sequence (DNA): TGTGTCAGCAGCTTGACAGGGCCGTCAACTGAAGCTTTCTTT. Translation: CVSSLTGPSTEAFF.

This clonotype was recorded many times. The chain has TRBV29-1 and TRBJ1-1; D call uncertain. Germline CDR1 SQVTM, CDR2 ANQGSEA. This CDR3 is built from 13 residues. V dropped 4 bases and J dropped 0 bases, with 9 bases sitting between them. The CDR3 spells CSVVDGLNTEAFF. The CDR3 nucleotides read TGCAGCGTTGTGGACGGGTTGAACACTGAAGCTTTCTTT.

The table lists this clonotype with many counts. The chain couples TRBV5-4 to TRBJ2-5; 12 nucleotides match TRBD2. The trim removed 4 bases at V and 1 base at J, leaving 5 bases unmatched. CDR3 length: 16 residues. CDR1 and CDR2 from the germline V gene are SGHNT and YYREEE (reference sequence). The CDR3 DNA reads TGTGCCAGCAGCGGAAGGACTAGCGGGACCCAAGAGACCCAGTACTTC. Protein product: CASSGRTSGTQETQYF.

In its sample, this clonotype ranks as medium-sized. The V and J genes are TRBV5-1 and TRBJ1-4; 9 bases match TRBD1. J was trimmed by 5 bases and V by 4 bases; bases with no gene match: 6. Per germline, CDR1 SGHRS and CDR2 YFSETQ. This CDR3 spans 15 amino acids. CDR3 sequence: CASSGTGNPNEKLFF. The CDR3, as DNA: TGCGCCAGCAGCGGGACAGGGAACCCAAATGAAAAACTGTTTTTT.

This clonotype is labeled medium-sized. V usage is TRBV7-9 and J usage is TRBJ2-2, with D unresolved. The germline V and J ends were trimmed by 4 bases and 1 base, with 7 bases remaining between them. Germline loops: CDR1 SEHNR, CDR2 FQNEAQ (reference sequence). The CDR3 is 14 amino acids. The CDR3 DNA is TGTGCCAGCAGCTGGTCCGTGAACACCGGGGAGCTGTTTTTT. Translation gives CASSWSVNTGELFF.

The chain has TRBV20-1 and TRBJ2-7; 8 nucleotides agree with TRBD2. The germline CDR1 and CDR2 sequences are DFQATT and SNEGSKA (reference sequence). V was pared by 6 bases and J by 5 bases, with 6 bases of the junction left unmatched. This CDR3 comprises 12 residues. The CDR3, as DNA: TGCAGTGCAGCGGGGGTATCCCACGAGCAGTACTTC. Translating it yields CSAAGVSHEQYF.

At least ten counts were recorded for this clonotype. The CDR3 bases are TGCGCCAGCAGCCAAGATAGGACAGGCCAAGAGACCCAGTACTTC. Residues: CASSQDRTGQETQYF. The gene calls are TRBV4-3 and TRBJ2-5; 7 nucleotides line up with TRBD1. Germline CDR1 is LGHNA and CDR2 is YSLEER. Trimming took 0 bases from V and 1 from J; bases not matched to a gene: 2. The CDR3 spans 15 residues.

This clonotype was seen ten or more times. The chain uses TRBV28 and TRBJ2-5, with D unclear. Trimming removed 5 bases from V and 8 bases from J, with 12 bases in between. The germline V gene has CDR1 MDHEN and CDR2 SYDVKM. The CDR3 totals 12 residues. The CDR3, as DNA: TGTGCCAGCAGTCCCCGGTTTGAAACCCAGTACTTC. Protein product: CASSPRFETQYF. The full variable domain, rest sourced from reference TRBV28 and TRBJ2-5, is DVKVTQSSRYLVKRTGEKVFLECVQDMDHENMFWYRQDPGLGLRLIYFSYDVKMKEKGDIPEGYSVSREKKERFSLILESASTNQTSMYLCASSPRFETQYFGPGTRLLVL.

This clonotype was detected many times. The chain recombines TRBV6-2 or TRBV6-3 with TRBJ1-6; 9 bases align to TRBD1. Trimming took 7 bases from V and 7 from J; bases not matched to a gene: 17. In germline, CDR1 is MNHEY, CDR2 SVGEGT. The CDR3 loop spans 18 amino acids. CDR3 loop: CASTYLRDRELRNSPLHF. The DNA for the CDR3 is TGTGCCAGCACCTACCTCCGGGACAGGGAGCTGAGGAATTCACCCCTCCACTTT.

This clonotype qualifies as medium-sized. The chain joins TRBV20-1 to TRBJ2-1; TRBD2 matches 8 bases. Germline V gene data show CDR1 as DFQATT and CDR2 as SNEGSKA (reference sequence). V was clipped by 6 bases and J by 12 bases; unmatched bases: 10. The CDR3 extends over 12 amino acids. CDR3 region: CSAIPTSGMQFF. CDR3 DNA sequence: TGCAGTGCGATCCCAACTAGCGGTATGCAGTTCTTC.

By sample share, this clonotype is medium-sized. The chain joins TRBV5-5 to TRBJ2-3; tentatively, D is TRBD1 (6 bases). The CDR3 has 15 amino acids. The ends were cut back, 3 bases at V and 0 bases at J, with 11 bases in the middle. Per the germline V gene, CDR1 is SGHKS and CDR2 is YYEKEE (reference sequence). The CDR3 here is CASSWTASSTDTQYF. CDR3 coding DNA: TGTGCCAGCAGCTGGACAGCCTCTAGCACAGATACGCAGTATTTT.

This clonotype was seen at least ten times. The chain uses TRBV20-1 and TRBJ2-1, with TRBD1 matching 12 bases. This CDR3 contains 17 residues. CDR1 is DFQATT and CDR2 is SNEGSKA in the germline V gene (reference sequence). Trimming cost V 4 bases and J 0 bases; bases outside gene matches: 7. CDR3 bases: TGCAGTGCTACCGGGACAGGGGGCTCCGTCTCCTACAATGAGCAGTTCTTC. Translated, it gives CSATGTGGSVSYNEQFF.

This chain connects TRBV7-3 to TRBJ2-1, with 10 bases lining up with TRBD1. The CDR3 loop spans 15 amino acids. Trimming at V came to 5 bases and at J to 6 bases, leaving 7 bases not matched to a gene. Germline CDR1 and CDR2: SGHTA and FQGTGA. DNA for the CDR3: TGTGCCAGCAGCGCCCCCGGGACAGGGGTCAATGAGCAGTTCTTC. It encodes CASSAPGTGVNEQFF. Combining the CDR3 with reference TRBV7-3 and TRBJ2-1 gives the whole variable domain GAGVSQTPSNKVTEKGKYVELRCDPISGHTALYWYRQSLGQGPEFLIYFQGTGAADDSGLPNDRFFAVRPEGSVSTLKIQRTERGDSAVYLCASSAPGTGVNEQFFGPGTRLTVL.

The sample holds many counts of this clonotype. The CDR3 region has the DNA TGTGCCAGCAGCTTTAGCGGGGGTAGCACAGATACGCAGTATTTT. Translation: CASSFSGGSTDTQYF. This rearrangement joins TRBV7-7 to TRBJ2-3; the match to TRBD2 covers 9 bases. The V gene end was trimmed by 3 bases and the J gene end by 0 bases; junction bases not matched to a gene: 1. Germline assignment: CDR1 SSHAT and CDR2 FNYEAQ (reference sequence). The CDR3 has 15 amino acids.

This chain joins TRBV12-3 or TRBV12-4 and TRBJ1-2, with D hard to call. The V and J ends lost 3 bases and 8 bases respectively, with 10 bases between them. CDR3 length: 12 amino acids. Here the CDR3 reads CASSLANIGYTF. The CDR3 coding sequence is TGTGCCAGCAGTTTGGCCAATATAGGCTACACCTTC.

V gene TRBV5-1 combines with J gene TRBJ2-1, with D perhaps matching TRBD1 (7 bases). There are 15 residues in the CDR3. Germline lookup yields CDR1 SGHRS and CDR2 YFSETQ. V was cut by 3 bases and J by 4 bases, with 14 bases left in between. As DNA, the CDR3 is TGCGCCAGCAGCTCCCAGGGGGGTGGATACAATGAGCAGTTCTTC. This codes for CASSSQGGGYNEQFF.

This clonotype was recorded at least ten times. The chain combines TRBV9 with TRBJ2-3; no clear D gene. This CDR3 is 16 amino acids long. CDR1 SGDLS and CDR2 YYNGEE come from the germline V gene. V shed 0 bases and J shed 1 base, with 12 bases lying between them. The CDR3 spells CASSVDPRPGTDTQYF. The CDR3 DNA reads TGTGCCAGCAGCGTAGACCCCCGCCCGGGCACAGATACGCAGTATTTT.

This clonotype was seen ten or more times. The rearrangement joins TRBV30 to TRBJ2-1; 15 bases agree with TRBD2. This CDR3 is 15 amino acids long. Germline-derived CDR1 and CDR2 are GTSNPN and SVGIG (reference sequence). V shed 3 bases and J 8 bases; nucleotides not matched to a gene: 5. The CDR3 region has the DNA TGTGCCTGGAGAATCGGACTAGCGGGAGGGGATGAGCAGTTCTTC. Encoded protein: CAWRIGLAGGDEQFF.

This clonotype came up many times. The CDR3 loop is CSARDPAGKQFF. The CDR3 bases are TGCAGTGCTAGAGATCCAGCGGGAAAGCAGTTCTTC. The rearrangement links TRBV20-1 to TRBJ2-1, with 7 positions matching TRBD2. The CDR3 loop spans 12 amino acids. Germline V lookup: CDR1 DFQATT, CDR2 SNEGSKA (reference sequence). With 0 bases clipped from V and 11 bases from J, the junction kept 4 bases outside the gene matches.

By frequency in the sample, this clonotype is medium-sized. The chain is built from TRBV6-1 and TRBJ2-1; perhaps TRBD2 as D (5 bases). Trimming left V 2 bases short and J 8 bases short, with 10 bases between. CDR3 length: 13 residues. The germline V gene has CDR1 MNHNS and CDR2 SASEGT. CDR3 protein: CASSEWENYEQFF. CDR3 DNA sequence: TGTGCCAGCAGTGAATGGGAGAACTATGAGCAGTTCTTC.

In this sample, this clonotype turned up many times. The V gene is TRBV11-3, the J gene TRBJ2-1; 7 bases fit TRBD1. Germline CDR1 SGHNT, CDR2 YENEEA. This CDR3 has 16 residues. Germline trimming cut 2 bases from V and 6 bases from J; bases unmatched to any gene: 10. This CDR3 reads CASSLQGTPGGNEQFF. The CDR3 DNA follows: TGTGCCAGCAGCTTACAGGGGACCCCAGGGGGCAATGAGCAGTTCTTC.

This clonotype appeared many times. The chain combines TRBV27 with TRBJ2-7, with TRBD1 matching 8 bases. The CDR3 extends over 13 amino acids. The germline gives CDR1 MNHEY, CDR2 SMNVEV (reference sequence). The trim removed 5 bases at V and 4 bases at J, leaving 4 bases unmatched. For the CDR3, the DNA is TGTGCCAGCAGTAGGACAGGGCCATACGAGCAGTACTTC. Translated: CASSRTGPYEQYF.

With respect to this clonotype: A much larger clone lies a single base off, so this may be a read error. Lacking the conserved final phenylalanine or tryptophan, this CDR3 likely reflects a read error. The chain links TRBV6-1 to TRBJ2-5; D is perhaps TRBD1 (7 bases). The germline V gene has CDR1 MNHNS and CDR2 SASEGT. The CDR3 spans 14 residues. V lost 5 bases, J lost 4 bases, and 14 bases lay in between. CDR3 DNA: TGTGCCAGCAGTCCGGACAGGAGGGGAGAGACCCAGTACTTA. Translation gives CASSPDRRGETQYL.

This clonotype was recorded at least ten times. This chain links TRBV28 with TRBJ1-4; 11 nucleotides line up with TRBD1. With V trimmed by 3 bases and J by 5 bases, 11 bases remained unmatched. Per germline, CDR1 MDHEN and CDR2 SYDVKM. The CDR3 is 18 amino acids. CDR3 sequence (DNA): TGTGCCAGCAGTTTGAGAGGACAGGGGGCCGGTAAAAATGAAAAACTGTTTTTT. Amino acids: CASSLRGQGAGKNEKLFF.

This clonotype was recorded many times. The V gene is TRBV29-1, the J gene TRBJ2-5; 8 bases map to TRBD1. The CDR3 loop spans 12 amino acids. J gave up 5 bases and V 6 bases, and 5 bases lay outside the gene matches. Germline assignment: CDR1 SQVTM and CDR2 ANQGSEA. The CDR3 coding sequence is TGCAGCGTGGGTGACAGGGGCGAGACCCAGTACTTC. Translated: CSVGDRGETQYF.